A single sample gave rise to the 25 T cell receptor beta chains below, sequenced in a study of cytomegalovirus exposure and HLA in healthy donors. PCR involved 60 Vbeta and 13 Jbeta primers. Method: immunoSEQ multiplex PCR; TCRdb's copy keeps in-frame clones and lacks some. The sample shows about 130,000 clones, approximately 74% of them seen only once. The specimen was PBMCs. Receptors originate from a male donor in good health and CMV-seronegative.

The genes are TRBV28 and TRBJ2-3; 14 bases are shared with TRBD2. CDR3 size: 18 residues. Unmatched junction bases numbered 8, after V lost 3 bases and J lost 3 bases. The germline V gene encodes CDR1 MDHEN and CDR2 SYDVKM. The CDR3 loop reads CASSFLLRLAGGTDTQYF. DNA of the CDR3: TGTGCCAGCAGTTTCCTTCTTCGACTAGCGGGAGGGACAGATACGCAGTATTTT.

The J gene is TRBJ2-3, the V gene TRBV6-1, with 10 nucleotides matching TRBD1. Germline V gene lookup returns CDR1 MNHNS and CDR2 SASEGT. CDR3 length: 15 residues. The V gene end was trimmed by 5 bases and the J gene end by 5 bases; junction bases not matched to a gene: 7. DNA for the CDR3: TGTGCCAGCAGTCTGGACAGGGGGAGCCTAGATACGCAGTATTTT. Its protein product is CASSLDRGSLDTQYF.

The chain links TRBV7-9 to TRBJ1-4, with a tentative D call TRBD1 (6 bases). The CDR3 has 14 amino acids. Trimming removed 0 bases from V and 4 bases from J, with 6 bases in between. Germline CDR1 reads SEHNR; CDR2 reads FQNEAQ (reference sequence). CDR3 nucleotide sequence: TGTGCCAGCAGCTTAGCGGACAGTAATGAAAAACTGTTTTTT. Translated, it gives CASSLADSNEKLFF.

With respect to this clone: This specimen includes other DNA sequences encoding the same CDR3. The V and J genes are TRBV4-2 and TRBJ2-1, with 10 bases fitting TRBD2. The J segment lost 7 bases and the V segment lost 3 bases, leaving 15 bases of the junction unmatched. CDR1 is LGHNA, CDR2 YNFKEQ, per germline. The CDR3 consists of 18 residues. CDR3 nucleotide sequence: TGTGCCAGCAGCCAGGTCGGCGAGCTAGCGGGAGTTCGGAATGAGCAGTTCTTC. Translated, it gives CASSQVGELAGVRNEQFF.

The chain is built from TRBV27 and TRBJ1-2, with D possibly TRBD1 on 5 matching bases. The CDR3 is made up of 13 amino acids. Deletions cut 5 bases from V and 8 bases from J, with 15 bases between. CDR1 is MNHEY and CDR2 is SMNVEV in the germline V gene (reference sequence). The CDR3 DNA reads as TGTGCCAGCAGTCCCCGGGGACTAGGGGGCTACACCTTC. Translation: CASSPRGLGGYTF.

The V gene is TRBV6-6, the J gene TRBJ1-5; TRBD1 might be the D (5 bases). V was cut by 0 bases and J by 7 bases, with 10 bases left in between. The germline V gene has CDR1 MNHNY and CDR2 SVGAGI (reference sequence). The CDR3 is 14 amino acids. This chain's CDR3 is CASSYSEGPQPQHF. The CDR3 region has the DNA TGTGCCAGCAGTTACTCGGAGGGGCCCCAGCCCCAGCATTTT.

This sequence joins TRBV30 and TRBJ2-3, with 11 bases identical to TRBD1. The CDR3 loop spans 15 amino acids. J lost 5 bases, V lost 2 bases, and 6 bases had no gene match. CDR1 GTSNPN and CDR2 SVGIG come from the germline V gene (reference sequence). The CDR3 bases are TGTGCCTGGAGTACGGACAGGGGGCGGATAGATACGCAGTATTTT. It yields the protein CAWSTDRGRIDTQYF.

This chain links TRBV11-2 with TRBJ2-2; D not resolved. Trimming pared 5 bases from V and 4 bases from J, leaving 5 bases between. CDR1 and CDR2 (germline): SGHAT, FQNNGV. The CDR3 runs 12 residues. CDR3 loop: CASSPSTGELFF. The CDR3 region has the DNA TGTGCCAGCAGCCCTAGCACCGGGGAGCTGTTTTTT.

The chain uses TRBV27 and TRBJ2-1; tentative D call: TRBD2 (5 bases). CDR1 is MNHEY and CDR2 is SMNVEV in the germline V gene (reference sequence). The length of the CDR3 is 14 residues. Trimming removed 6 bases from V and 9 bases from J, with 18 bases in between. The CDR3 DNA reads as TGTGCCAGCAGGGCTATCGGGATGGTAGCTGAGCAGTTCTTC. It codes for CASRAIGMVAEQFF.

The J gene is TRBJ1-1, the V gene TRBV29-1, with TRBD1 identical over 7 bases. Trimming at V came to 7 bases and at J to 0 bases, leaving 5 bases not matched to a gene. CDR3 length equals 13 residues. The germline gives CDR1 SQVTM, CDR2 ANQGSEA. The CDR3 bases are TGCAGCGCCCGGGACAGCTTGAACACTGAAGCTTTCTTT. It encodes CSARDSLNTEAFF.

This chain uses TRBV28 with TRBJ1-2; perhaps TRBD1 as D (6 bases). Germline-derived CDR1 and CDR2 are MDHEN and SYDVKM. This CDR3 comprises 13 residues. Trimming left V 6 bases short and J 4 bases short, with 12 bases between. The CDR3 nucleotides read TGTGCCAGCAGCCCATCAGGGGTCTATGGCTACACCTTC. It codes for CASSPSGVYGYTF.

A single count supports this clone. The V and J genes are TRBV6-6 and TRBJ2-7; 10 positions match TRBD1. V was clipped by 4 bases and J by 5 bases; unmatched bases: 5. The germline V gene encodes CDR1 MNHNY and CDR2 SVGAGI (reference sequence). The length of the CDR3 is 14 residues. The DNA for the CDR3 is TGTGCCAGCAGTTTAACCGGGACAGGGGACGAGCAGTACTTC. This encodes CASSLTGTGDEQYF.

The genes are TRBV4-3 and TRBJ2-3; 14 bases are shared with TRBD2. V gave up 4 bases and J gave up 4 bases; unmatched junction bases: 13. CDR3 length equals 19 residues. CDR1 is LGHNA and CDR2 is YSLEER in the germline V gene. In DNA, the CDR3 is TGCGCCAGCAGCCGATCGGGACTAGCGGGAGAAGGCATAGCAGATACGCAGTATTTT. Protein product: CASSRSGLAGEGIADTQYF.

This clone appeared once. The gene calls are TRBV7-2 and TRBJ2-2; the D gene is possibly TRBD1 (5 bases). Germline V gene sequence: CDR1 SGHTA, CDR2 FQGNSA. The CDR3 has 14 amino acids. The V end lost 2 bases, the J end lost 3 bases, and 7 bases lay between the germline ends. The DNA for the CDR3 is TGTGCCAGCAGCTTATCAGGGTACACCGGGGAGCTGTTTTTT. It is translated as CASSLSGYTGELFF.

CDR3 sequence reads: CASSPLRGSGTQYF. CDR3 coding DNA: TGTGCCAGCAGTCCACTAAGAGGGAGTGGGACCCAGTACTTC. V gene TRBV6-5 combines with J gene TRBJ2-5; D might be TRBD2 (5 bases). Between the trimmed V and J ends, which lost 5 bases and 7 bases, there was a span of 17 bases. Per the germline V gene, CDR1 is MNHEY and CDR2 is SVGAGI. CDR3 length: 14 amino acids.

V is TRBV28 and J is TRBJ1-2; no reliable D call. V dropped 10 bases and J dropped 0 bases, with 24 bases sitting between them. The CDR3 extends over 17 amino acids. CDR1 and CDR2 from the germline V gene are MDHEN and SYDVKM. CDR3 protein: CAILGRGSQPSNYGYTF. The CDR3 DNA follows: TGTGCCATCCTGGGTCGCGGGTCACAGCCATCTAACTATGGCTACACCTTC.

The rearrangement uses TRBV20-1 and TRBJ1-1, with D tentatively TRBD1 (6 bases). Germline loops: CDR1 DFQATT, CDR2 SNEGSKA (reference sequence). The CDR3 is 11 residues long. With 6 bases removed from V and 7 bases from J, the gap between germline ends came to 12 bases. CDR3 sequence reads: CSALRQVEAFF. The CDR3 DNA reads as TGCAGTGCCCTAAGACAGGTTGAAGCTTTCTTT.

The rearrangement uses TRBV7-2 and TRBJ2-7, with D perhaps matching TRBD2 (5 bases). The germline CDR1 and CDR2 sequences are SGHTA and FQGNSA. The CDR3 extends over 12 amino acids. Trimming removed 8 bases at V and 3 bases at J, with 11 bases between. The CDR3 reads CASRGVNYEQYF. The CDR3 region has the DNA TGTGCCAGCCGGGGAGTAAACTACGAGCAGTACTTC. Filled out from reference TRBV7-2 and TRBJ2-7, the complete variable domain reads GAGVSQSPSNKVTEKGKDVELRCDPISGHTALYWYRQSLGQGLEFLIYFQGNSAPDKSGLPSDRFSAERTGGSVSTLTIQRTQQEDSAVYLCASRGVNYEQYFGPGTRLTVT.

This chain joins TRBV6-1 and TRBJ1-5; TRBD1 aligns across 7 bases. CDR3 length: 12 residues. Germline values: CDR1 MNHNS, CDR2 SASEGT. The trim removed 6 bases at V and 11 bases at J, leaving 7 bases unmatched. The DNA for the CDR3 is TGTGCCAGCAGAAACGCGGACAGGTCCCAGCATTTT. As protein: CASRNADRSQHF.

The rearrangement links TRBV6-6 to TRBJ2-5, with TRBD1 as a possible D gene (6 bases). The J call is in doubt because the DNA end fits TRBJ2-7 better. Germline lookup yields CDR1 MNHNY and CDR2 SVGAGI (reference sequence). The CDR3 sequence is 15 residues long. The CDR3, as DNA: TGTGCCAGCAGTTACCGGCAGGGGAGAATCTACGAGCAGTACTTC. Translating gives CASSYRQGRIYEQYF.

This clone was found a few times. CDR3 DNA sequence: TGTGCCAGCGGCGGGGGACTAGCGGGTTACAATGAGCAGTTCTTC. It encodes CASGGGLAGYNEQFF. This chain links TRBV7-2 with TRBJ2-1; TRBD2 agrees at 12 bases. The junction had 6 bases not matched to a gene; V was cut back by 8 bases and J by 4 bases. This CDR3 comprises 15 residues. The germline V gene encodes CDR1 SGHTA and CDR2 FQGNSA.

The chain is built from TRBV7-2 and TRBJ2-3; 10 bases align to TRBD2. Germline V lookup: CDR1 SGHTA, CDR2 FQGNSA. Losses at the gene ends were 2 bases for V and 1 base for J; bases not matched to a gene: 12. The CDR3 is made up of 19 amino acids. The CDR3 loop reads CASSLTSGKPKKRTDTQYF. CDR3 in DNA: TGTGCCAGCAGCTTAACTAGCGGGAAACCCAAAAAGCGCACAGATACGCAGTATTTT. Supplemented by reference TRBV7-2 and TRBJ2-3, the full variable domain reads GAGVSQSPSNKVTEKGKDVELRCDPISGHTALYWYRQSLGQGLEFLIYFQGNSAPDKSGLPSDRFSAERTGGSVSTLTIQRTQQEDSAVYLCASSLTSGKPKKRTDTQYFGPGTRLTVL.

This clone has more than one count but fewer than ten. This chain connects TRBV5-5 to TRBJ2-5; 8 bases agree with TRBD2. Germline loops: CDR1 SGHKS, CDR2 YYEKEE (reference sequence). There are 15 residues in the CDR3. V dropped 4 bases and J dropped 1; count of bases not matched to a gene: 6. The CDR3 sequence: CASSRGGSSQETQYF. The CDR3 coding sequence is TGTGCCAGCAGCCGGGGGGGCAGCTCCCAAGAGACCCAGTACTTC.

The V call is TRBV27, the J call TRBJ2-3, with D unresolved. Germline values: CDR1 MNHEY, CDR2 SMNVEV (reference sequence). The V gene lost 3 bases and the J gene lost 5 bases, with 3 bases spanning the gap. The CDR3 contains 11 residues. DNA for the CDR3: TGTGCCAGCAGTTTTCGAGATACGCAGTATTTT. It yields the protein CASSFRDTQYF.

V is TRBV18 and J is TRBJ2-7, with D possibly matching TRBD1 (5 bases). CDR3 length: 16 residues. The ends were cut back, 0 bases at V and 3 bases at J, with 15 bases in the middle. The germline gives CDR1 KGHSH, CDR2 LQKENI. As DNA, the CDR3 is TGTGCCAGCTCACCACCGCAGGGTTTGGGGCACTACGAGCAGTACTTC. This translates into CASSPPQGLGHYEQYF.